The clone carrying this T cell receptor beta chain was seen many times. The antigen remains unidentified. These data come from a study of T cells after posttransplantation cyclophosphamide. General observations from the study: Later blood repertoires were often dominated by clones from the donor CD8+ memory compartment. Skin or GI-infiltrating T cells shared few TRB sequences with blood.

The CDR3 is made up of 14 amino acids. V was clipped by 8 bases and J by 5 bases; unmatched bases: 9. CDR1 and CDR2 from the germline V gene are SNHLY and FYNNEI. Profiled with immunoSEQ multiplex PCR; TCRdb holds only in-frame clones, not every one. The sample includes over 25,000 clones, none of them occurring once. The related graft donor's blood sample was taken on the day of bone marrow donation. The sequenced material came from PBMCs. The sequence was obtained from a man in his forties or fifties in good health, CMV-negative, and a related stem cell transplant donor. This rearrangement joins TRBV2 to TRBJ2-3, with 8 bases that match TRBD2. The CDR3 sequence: CASRFGGGRDTQYF. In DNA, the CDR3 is TGTGCCAGCCGATTTGGCGGGGGGCGAGATACGCAGTATTTT.